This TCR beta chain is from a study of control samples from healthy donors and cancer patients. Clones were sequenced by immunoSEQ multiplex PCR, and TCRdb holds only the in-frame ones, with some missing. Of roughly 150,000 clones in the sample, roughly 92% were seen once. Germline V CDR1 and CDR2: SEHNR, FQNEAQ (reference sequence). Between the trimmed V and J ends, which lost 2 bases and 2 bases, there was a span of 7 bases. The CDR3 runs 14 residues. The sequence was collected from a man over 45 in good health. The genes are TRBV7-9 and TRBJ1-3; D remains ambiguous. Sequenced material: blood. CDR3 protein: CASSLSTTGNTIYF. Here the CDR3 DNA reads TGTGCCAGCAGCTTAAGCACGACTGGAAACACCATATATTTT. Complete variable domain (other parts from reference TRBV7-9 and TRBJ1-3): DTGVSQNPRHKITKRGQNVTFRCDPISEHNRLYWYRQTLGQGPEFLTYFQNEAQLEKSRLLSDRFSAERPKGSFSTLEIQRTEQGDSAMYLCASSLSTTGNTIYFGEGSWLTVV.